This T cell receptor beta chain comes out of a study of human T cells and chemical hapten exposure. Time point specified: patch test 3, about 24 weeks after DPC sensitization. The treatment: therapeutic diphenylcyclopropenone sensitization with weekly scalp DPC. In its sample, this clonotype was seen many times. One junction end does not reproduce the germline sequence, and a read error may be involved. MiXCR was run by TCRdb on the RACE reads, yielding one entry per CDR3 protein. The table shows approximately 50,000 distinct CDR3 sequences, with roughly a tenth occurring only once. The CDR3 runs to 12 residues. Germline CDR1 and CDR2: SGHNT and YENEEA.

The chain has TRBV11-3 and TRBJ2-1, with D possibly being TRBD2 (5 bases). This receptor was taken from a woman between 40 and 55 years old with alopecia areata. Some clones in this sample may be carry-over from other donors' samples. The specimen comprised whole blood, sampled in connection with sensitization to the hapten diphenylcyclopropenone (DPC). CDR3 in DNA: TGTGCCAGCAGCCTAGAGGACTCCGAGCAGTTCTTC. Translating gives CASSLEDSEQFF.